The 27 T cell receptor beta chains below all came from one sample that was sequenced in a study of blood T cell repertoires in COVID-19. The method was immunoSEQ multiplex PCR; TCRdb's version includes in-frame clones alone and lacks a portion of them. This table has 200,000 to 250,000 clones, approximately 83% appearing once. Source material: peripheral blood. The source of these receptors is a woman in her thirties with COVID-19, enrolled during active disease.

The V and J genes are TRBV7-9 and TRBJ1-1; possibly TRBD1 for D (5 bases). The V and J ends lost 8 bases and 1 base respectively, with 11 bases between them. There are 13 residues in the CDR3. Germline V lookup: CDR1 SEHNR, CDR2 FQNEAQ (reference sequence). CDR3 nucleotides: TGTGCCAGCTACCGCGGGGGGAACACTGAAGCTTTCTTT. Its protein product is CASYRGGNTEAFF.

The chain links TRBV11-3 to TRBJ1-1; possibly TRBD1 for D (5 bases). In germline, CDR1 is SGHNT, CDR2 YENEEA. V lost 6 bases to trimming and J lost 1 base, with 9 bases between them. CDR3 length: 13 amino acids. The DNA of the CDR3 is TGTGCCAGCAGTAGACAGCCGAACACTGAAGCTTTCTTT. Residues: CASSRQPNTEAFF. Looking up the rest from reference TRBV11-3 and TRBJ1-1 gives the full variable domain: EAGVVQSPRYKIIEKKQPVAFWCNPISGHNTLYWYLQNLGQGPELLIRYENEEAVDDSQLPKDRFSAERLKGVDSTLKIQPAELGDSAVYLCASSRQPNTEAFFGQGTRLTVV.

This chain links TRBV5-1 with TRBJ2-1; 7 bases line up with TRBD1. CDR1 SGHRS and CDR2 YFSETQ come from the germline V gene. This CDR3 contains 14 residues. Trimming removed 2 bases from V and 6 bases from J; junction bases left unmatched: 5. CDR3 nucleotides: TGCGCCAGCAGCTTCACAGGGGCACTCAATGAGCAGTTCTTC. Translated, it gives CASSFTGALNEQFF.

The chain couples TRBV4-1 to TRBJ2-3; TRBD1 aligns across 10 bases. This CDR3 comprises 15 residues. CDR1 and CDR2 (germline): MGHRA, YSYEKL. J was trimmed by 4 bases and V by 5 bases; bases with no gene match: 6. CDR3 sequence (DNA): TGCGCCAGCAGCTACTCCGGGACAGGGGCAGATACGCAGTATTTT. This translates into CASSYSGTGADTQYF.

The genes are TRBV3-1 (or the pseudogene TRBV3-2) and TRBJ2-1; TRBD1 is a possible D gene (5 bases). V lost 2 bases to trimming and J lost 3 bases, with 8 bases between them. Looked up from germline, CDR1 is LGHDT and CDR2 is YNNKEL (reference sequence). CDR3 size: 14 residues. Here the CDR3 reads CASSQLTVYNEQFF. DNA of the CDR3: TGTGCCAGCAGCCAACTGACAGTCTACAATGAGCAGTTCTTC.

The chain joins TRBV14 to TRBJ2-7, with D hard to call. Germline loops: CDR1 SGHDN, CDR2 FVKESK. The CDR3 runs to 15 residues. Between the trimmed V and J ends, which lost 4 bases and 0 bases, there was a span of 13 bases. In DNA, the CDR3 is TGTGCCAGCAGCCCCCTAGACTCCCCCTCCTACGAGCAGTACTTC. This sequence encodes CASSPLDSPSYEQYF.

This clone was counted only a few times. V is TRBV7-9 and J is TRBJ2-7; unclear D gene. Germline V gene data show CDR1 as SEHNR and CDR2 as FQNEAQ (reference sequence). The V gene lost 5 bases and the J gene lost 7 bases, with 15 bases spanning the gap. CDR3 size: 13 residues. The CDR3 reads CASSQYTLREQYF. CDR3 in DNA: TGTGCCAGCAGCCAGTATACCCTCAGAGAGCAGTACTTC. The entire variable domain, with the rest obtained from reference TRBV7-9 and TRBJ2-7, is as follows: DTGVSQNPRHKITKRGQNVTFRCDPISEHNRLYWYRQTLGQGPEFLTYFQNEAQLEKSRLLSDRFSAERPKGSFSTLEIQRTEQGDSAMYLCASSQYTLREQYFGPGTRLTVT.

The chain employs TRBV15 and TRBJ1-1, with 8 bases aligning to TRBD1. The CDR3 is made up of 17 amino acids. Per the germline V gene, CDR1 is LNHNV and CDR2 is YYDKDF (reference sequence). Trimming removed 5 bases from V and 8 bases from J; junction bases left unmatched: 19. This chain's CDR3 is CATSSEGRGHPSGEAFF. For the CDR3, the DNA is TGTGCCACCAGCTCCGAGGGCAGGGGGCATCCAAGCGGGGAAGCTTTCTTT.

A few counts support this clone. This chain joins TRBV3-1 (or the pseudogene TRBV3-2) and TRBJ2-2; D is possibly TRBD1 (5 bases). The germline V gene encodes CDR1 LGHDT and CDR2 YNNKEL (reference sequence). V lost 2 bases, J lost 4 bases, and 11 bases lay in between. The CDR3 sequence is 15 residues long. The CDR3 DNA is TGTGCCAGCAGCCAATCGGACACCCGCACCGGGGAGCTGTTTTTT. Its protein product is CASSQSDTRTGELFF.

In its sample, this clone was seen a few times. The chain employs TRBV4-3 and TRBJ1-6; tentatively, D is TRBD1 (6 bases). This CDR3 is 17 amino acids long. V gave up 1 base and J gave up 6 bases, with 16 bases separating them. The germline V gene encodes CDR1 LGHNA and CDR2 YSLEER. CDR3 in amino acids: CASSQVLGTLSNSPLHF. CDR3 in DNA: TGCGCCAGCAGCCAAGTCCTCGGGACACTTTCTAATTCACCCCTCCACTTT.

The chain is built from TRBV12-3 or TRBV12-4 and TRBJ2-5; the D gene is possibly TRBD2 (6 bases). Trimming shortened V by 6 bases and J by 3 bases, and 11 bases separated the two germline ends. CDR3 size: 13 residues. In DNA form, the CDR3 reads TGTGCCAGCAGGACCGGGGGAAAAGAGACCCAGTACTTC. This codes for CASRTGGKETQYF.

The J gene is TRBJ2-7, the V gene TRBV5-1; 10 positions match TRBD1. This CDR3 spans 15 amino acids. J lost 9 bases, V lost 0 bases, and 9 bases had no gene match. Germline loops: CDR1 SGHRS, CDR2 YFSETQ. The CDR3 nucleotides read TGCGCCAGCAGCTTGGCCGGGACAGGGGATACGAGGCAGTACTTC. This gives the protein CASSLAGTGDTRQYF.

This chain uses TRBV19 with TRBJ2-2; 8 bases are shared with TRBD1. After removal of 2 bases from V and 3 bases from J, the junction contained 8 bases not matched to a gene. The germline gives CDR1 LNHDA, CDR2 SQIVND (reference sequence). CDR3 length: 17 amino acids. Here the CDR3 reads CASSISAGGRDTGELFF. CDR3 nucleotides: TGTGCCAGTAGTATATCGGCAGGGGGCAGGGACACCGGGGAGCTGTTTTTT.

The chain combines TRBV19 with TRBJ2-7, with TRBD1 as a possible D gene (6 bases). Germline V gene data show CDR1 as LNHDA and CDR2 as SQIVND (reference sequence). The CDR3 sequence is 12 residues long. V was clipped by 8 bases and J by 0 bases, with 8 bases between them. CDR3 protein: CASRTDSYEQYF. The CDR3 bases are TGTGCCAGTCGGACAGACTCCTACGAGCAGTACTTC.

The gene calls are TRBV28 and TRBJ2-1, with D possibly being TRBD2 (6 bases). With 6 bases removed from V and 2 bases from J, the gap between germline ends came to 20 bases. The CDR3 totals 17 residues. Germline assignment: CDR1 MDHEN and CDR2 SYDVKM. The CDR3 reads CASRASISGLTYNEQFF. CDR3 DNA: TGTGCCAGCAGGGCTTCTATTAGCGGACTTACCTACAATGAGCAGTTCTTC.

This clone was observed once. The CDR3: CASSPGPRNEQYF. CDR3 nucleotides: TGTGCCAGCAGCCCAGGTCCCCGCAACGAGCAGTACTTC. V is TRBV27 and J is TRBJ2-7; D is unclear. This CDR3 region has 13 residues. Trimming took off 6 bases at V and 5 bases at J, with 14 bases between the two ends. The germline V gene has CDR1 MNHEY and CDR2 SMNVEV (reference sequence).

This chain links TRBV30 with TRBJ2-7; 9 bases are shared with TRBD1. This CDR3 spans 12 amino acids. The ends lost 7 bases at V and 5 bases at J; junction bases unmatched: 6. Germline V gives CDR1 GTSNPN, CDR2 SVGIG (reference sequence). CDR3 sequence: CAFGTGSHEQYF. The CDR3 nucleotides are TGTGCCTTCGGGACAGGGTCCCACGAGCAGTACTTC.

This chain connects TRBV5-6 to TRBJ2-1; 7 bases match TRBD2. Germline-derived CDR1 and CDR2 are SGHDT and YYEEEE. With V trimmed by 0 bases and J by 8 bases, 8 bases remained unmatched. The CDR3 is made up of 15 amino acids. The CDR3 nucleotides read TGTGCCAGCAGCTTGGCCTTCCGGGGGGTCCATGAGCAGTTCTTC. This translates into CASSLAFRGVHEQFF.

The V and J genes are TRBV5-6 and TRBJ1-1; possibly TRBD1 for D (5 bases). The CDR3 length is 16 residues. CDR1 and CDR2 from the germline V gene are SGHDT and YYEEEE. V lost 0 bases and J 1 base, leaving 13 bases between the germline ends. The CDR3 coding sequence is TGTGCCAGCAGCTTGGACCAGGGTTTCCGGAACACTGAAGCTTTCTTT. The encoded protein is CASSLDQGFRNTEAFF. The variable domain in full, completed from reference TRBV5-6 and TRBJ1-1, reads DAGVTQSPTHLIKTRGQQVTLRCSPKSGHDTVSWYQQALGQGPQFIFQYYEEEERQRGNFPDRFSGHQFPNYSSELNVNALLLGDSALYLCASSLDQGFRNTEAFFGQGTRLTVV.

The V gene is TRBV19, the J gene TRBJ2-3; 10 nucleotides agree with TRBD1. Trimming took 1 base from V and 6 from J; bases not matched to a gene: 4. Germline CDR1 and CDR2: LNHDA and SQIVND (reference sequence). The length of the CDR3 is 15 residues. CDR3 protein: CASSIVGTGVDTQYF. Written as DNA, the CDR3 is TGTGCCAGTAGTATAGTGGGGACAGGGGTTGATACGCAGTATTTT.

The chain links TRBV27 to TRBJ1-1, with 9 bases fitting TRBD1. J was trimmed by 1 base and V by 6 bases; bases with no gene match: 6. The CDR3 is 15 residues long. Germline CDR1 reads MNHEY; CDR2 reads SMNVEV (reference sequence). The DNA of the CDR3 is TGTGCCAGCAGCTCCGGGGACAGGGCGAACACTGAAGCTTTCTTT. It translates to CASSSGDRANTEAFF.

A note on this clone: Within the sample, other DNA sequences also encode this same CDR3. The chain joins TRBV9 to TRBJ2-7, with TRBD2 matching 8 bases. The CDR3 is 14 amino acids. CDR1 is SGDLS and CDR2 is YYNGEE in the germline V gene. The J segment lost 7 bases and the V segment lost 0 bases, leaving 6 bases of the junction unmatched. CDR3 DNA: TGTGCCAGCAGCGTAGCGGCGGGGGGATTGGAGCAGTACTTC. Protein product: CASSVAAGGLEQYF.

The chain has TRBV6-5 and TRBJ1-1; no clear D. The CDR3 covers 12 residues. V was clipped by 6 bases and J by 2 bases, with 7 bases between them. CDR1 is MNHEY and CDR2 is SVGAGI in the germline V gene. The CDR3 sequence is CASSAGNTEAFF. In DNA form, the CDR3 reads TGTGCCAGCAGCGCGGGAAACACTGAAGCTTTCTTT.

J is TRBJ1-4 and V is TRBV3-1 (or the pseudogene TRBV3-2), with D uncertain. The CDR3 runs 16 residues. Trimming shortened V by 6 bases and J by 7 bases, and 21 bases separated the two germline ends. The germline CDR1 and CDR2 sequences are LGHDT and YNNKEL (reference sequence). In nucleotides, the CDR3 is TGTGCCAGCAGTCACCGAACTCAACTCGGCGGTGAAAAACTGTTTTTT. Its protein is CASSHRTQLGGEKLFF.

The V gene is TRBV5-1, the J gene TRBJ2-6; D possibly corresponds to TRBD2 (5 bases). The CDR3 totals 14 residues. The germline CDR1 and CDR2 sequences are SGHRS and YFSETQ. The V gene lost 3 bases and the J gene lost 10 bases, with 14 bases spanning the gap. This chain's CDR3 is CASSWTVQANVLTF. CDR3 DNA: TGCGCCAGCAGCTGGACTGTACAAGCGAACGTCCTGACTTTC.

This chain joins TRBV7-9 and TRBJ1-2; 8 bases are shared with TRBD1. The V gene's germline CDR1 is SEHNR and CDR2 FQNEAQ (reference sequence). The length of the CDR3 is 11 residues. The CDR3 sequence: CADREEYGYTF. The CDR3 nucleotides are TGTGCGGACAGGGAAGAATATGGCTACACCTTC.

V is TRBV15 and J is TRBJ2-3, with D possibly being TRBD2 (6 bases). This CDR3 has 13 residues. The germline CDR1 and CDR2 sequences are LNHNV and YYDKDF (reference sequence). V gave up 7 bases and J gave up 1 base, with 9 bases separating them. The CDR3 nucleotides read TGTGCCACCAAGCCTAGCGGCACAGATACGCAGTATTTT. Translating it yields CATKPSGTDTQYF.